One and the same sample provided the 10 T cell receptor beta chains below, sequenced in a study of spatial heterogeneity in lung cancer. TCRdb reanalysed the 5' RACE reads using MiXCR and keeps one entry per CDR3 protein. Among about 70,000 distinct CDR3 sequences listed, over 7% were seen once. Indicated time point: blood at routine non-recurrence follow-up after resection. The sequenced sample was PBMCs, obtained at follow-up. These receptors originate from a female donor with early-stage non-small cell lung cancer.

This clonotype was seen repeatedly, ten times or more. V is TRBV6-5 and J is TRBJ2-4; possible D gene TRBD2, 5 bases. The CDR3 extends over 17 amino acids. V lost 5 bases, J lost 2 bases, and 19 bases lay in between. Germline V gene sequence: CDR1 MNHEY, CDR2 SVGAGI. The CDR3 DNA reads TGTGCCAGCAGTCCCCGGGTTGGTAGCGCTACCAAAAACATTCAGTACTTC. Its protein product is CASSPRVGSATKNIQYF.

This clonotype was observed at least ten times. The chain combines TRBV27 with TRBJ2-2, with D possibly matching TRBD2 (7 bases). Between the trimmed V and J ends, which lost 10 bases and 4 bases, there was a span of 19 bases. The CDR3 sequence is 15 residues long. The germline V gene encodes CDR1 MNHEY and CDR2 SMNVEV (reference sequence). The DNA of the CDR3 is TGTGCCACCGCTGGGGGGGCCAGGGCCACCGGGGAGCTGTTTTTT. Amino acids: CATAGGARATGELFF.

This clonotype turned up a few times. This chain links TRBV28 with TRBJ2-1; D is unresolved. From germline, CDR1 is MDHEN and CDR2 SYDVKM. The CDR3 contains 12 residues. V lost 6 bases, J lost 8 bases, and 11 bases lay in between. For the CDR3, the DNA is TGTGCCAGCAGCTCCTCGGCATATGAGCAGTTCTTC. It yields the protein CASSSSAYEQFF.

The table lists this clonotype with a few counts. The V and J genes are TRBV5-1 and TRBJ1-1; no reliable D call. V lost 0 bases, J lost 1 base, and 7 bases lay in between. The CDR3 extends over 14 amino acids. Looked up from germline, CDR1 is SGHRS and CDR2 is YFSETQ. CDR3: CASSLAGANTEAFF. The CDR3 nucleotides read TGCGCCAGCAGCTTGGCGGGAGCGAACACTGAAGCTTTCTTT.

Points on this clonotype: A read error may be the cause here, since a much bigger clone is one base away. J is TRBJ2-3 and V is TRBV19, with TRBD2 as a possible D gene (5 bases). Germline V lookup: CDR1 LNHDA, CDR2 SQIVND (reference sequence). The germline V and J ends were trimmed by 7 bases and 1 base, with 9 bases remaining between them. This CDR3 spans 13 amino acids. CDR3 amino acids: CASKMEGTDTQYF. CDR3 bases: TGTGCCAGTAAGATGGAGGGCACAGATACGCAGTATTTT.

This clonotype came up many times. J is TRBJ2-3 and V is TRBV28; tentatively, D is TRBD1 (5 bases). Germline V gene lookup returns CDR1 MDHEN and CDR2 SYDVKM. Trimming removed 9 bases from V and 1 base from J, with 11 bases in between. The length of the CDR3 is 13 residues. CDR3 amino acids: CASQQGGTDTQYF. The CDR3 DNA sequence: TGTGCCAGTCAGCAGGGCGGCACAGATACGCAGTATTTT.

This clonotype was detected many times. This chain links TRBV2 with TRBJ2-2, with D possibly called TRBD1 or TRBD2 (5 bases each). Trimming stripped 6 bases from V and 4 bases from J, with 21 bases between. There are 17 residues in the CDR3. CDR1 is SNHLY, CDR2 FYNNEI, per germline. CDR3 in amino acids: CASSTPVGARGTGELFF. The DNA for the CDR3 is TGTGCCAGCAGCACGCCGGTCGGGGCGCGAGGCACCGGGGAGCTGTTTTTT.

In its sample, this clonotype was seen many times. The chain joins TRBV7-9 to TRBJ2-3; D is uncertain. There are 16 residues in the CDR3. Germline V gene lookup returns CDR1 SEHNR and CDR2 FQNEAQ (reference sequence). The V end was cut by 5 bases, the J end by 4 bases, with 19 bases between. CDR3 loop: CASSAEFGERSDTQYF. The CDR3 DNA reads TGTGCCAGCAGCGCCGAATTCGGAGAGAGATCAGATACGCAGTATTTT. Supplemented by reference TRBV7-9 and TRBJ2-3, the full variable domain reads DTGVSQNPRHKITKRGQNVTFRCDPISEHNRLYWYRQTLGQGPEFLTYFQNEAQLEKSRLLSDRFSAERPKGSFSTLEIQRTEQGDSAMYLCASSAEFGERSDTQYFGPGTRLTVL.

The table lists this clonotype with many counts. V and J are TRBV5-5 and TRBJ2-1, with TRBD2 as a possible D gene (6 bases). The CDR3 contains 15 residues. V lost 3 bases to trimming and J lost 0 bases, with 10 bases between them. Germline CDR1 is SGHKS and CDR2 is YYEKEE (reference sequence). As DNA, the CDR3 is TGTGCCAGCAGCTGGTCGGACTACTCCTACAATGAGCAGTTCTTC. This translates into CASSWSDYSYNEQFF.

Details on this clonotype: Likely a read error: the CDR3 ends without its conserved phenylalanine or tryptophan. The rearrangement uses TRBV5-4 and TRBJ1-1; D is possibly TRBD1 (5 bases). Germline CDR1 is SGHNT and CDR2 is YYREEE (reference sequence). V was clipped by 3 bases and J by 4 bases, with 10 bases between them. The length of the CDR3 is 13 residues. In DNA form, the CDR3 reads TGTGCCAGCAGCTACCGGGACGGCACTGAAGCTTTCTCT. Its translation: CASSYRDGTEAFS.